This entry describes one T cell receptor beta chain. The target antigen is unknown. J gave up 5 bases and V 4 bases, and 12 bases lay outside the gene matches. The CDR3 sequence is 17 residues long. Germline V CDR1 and CDR2: LNHDA, SQIVND (reference sequence). These data are taken from a study of Ad26.COV2.S vaccination and SARS-CoV-2 variants. Whole-study findings and limits: The TCR-based breadth and depth measures might underestimate overall T cell responses.

Treatment meaning: around 19 received Ad26.COV2.S at low or high dose, single or two shots; five or six received placebo; per-sample allocation not given. Vaccine and placebo recipients were sampled on day 63 after the first injection. Repertoires were generated with immunoSEQ multiplex PCR, while TCRdb's copy carries only in-frame clones and drops some. The table shows about 400,000 clones, with 83% occurring only once. V and J are TRBV19 and TRBJ2-1; 9 bases are a match to TRBD1. The source was peripheral blood, collected in a trial of Ad26.COV2.S vaccine versus placebo. This clonotype was sampled from a person aged 18-65 years who received the Ad26.COV2.S COVID-19 vaccine or a placebo. The CDR3, as DNA: TGTGCCAGTAGTAATAACTTCCGGGACAGGGTCCACAATGAGCAGTTCTTC. As protein: CASSNNFRDRVHNEQFF.